The 9 T cell receptor beta chains listed next were all sequenced from one sample in a study of CD8 T cells in Susac syndrome. Random hexamers were used to reverse transcribe about 0.5 to 1 ug of RNA. MiXCR was run by TCRdb on the immunoSEQ multiplex PCR reads, yielding one entry per CDR3 protein. The table shows approximately 180,000 distinct CDR3 sequences, with 80% to 95% occurring only once. The source material was CD4+ T cells from PBMCs. Receptors originate from a human donor with multiple sclerosis.

The V call is TRBV20-1, the J call TRBJ1-2; D gene ambiguous. The length of the CDR3 is 13 residues. CDR1 is DFQATT and CDR2 is SNEGSKA in the germline V gene (reference sequence). The V end lost 3 bases, the J end lost 8 bases, and 16 bases lay between the germline ends. Here the CDR3 reads CSASVARVGGYTF. The CDR3 nucleotides read TGCAGTGCTAGTGTCGCACGAGTGGGCGGCTACACCTTC.

The J gene is TRBJ2-1, the V gene TRBV30, with D maybe TRBD2 (6 bases). V was shortened by 2 bases and J by 4 bases, with 15 bases between the two germline ends. The CDR3 totals 15 residues. CDR1 and CDR2 from the germline V gene are GTSNPN and SVGIG (reference sequence). CDR3 DNA: TGTGCCTGGAGTTGGGGACCCGGGGGTTACAATGAGCAGTTCTTC. This translates into CAWSWGPGGYNEQFF. The whole variable domain, remainder taken from reference TRBV30 and TRBJ2-1, is SQTIHQWPATLVQPVGSPLSLECTVEGTSNPNLYWYRQAAGRGLQLLFYSVGIGQISSEVPQNLSASRPQDRQFILSSKKLLLSDSGFYLCAWSWGPGGYNEQFFGPGTRLTVL.

This chain connects TRBV19 to TRBJ1-5, with D perhaps TRBD1 (5 bases). V gave up 4 bases and J gave up 7 bases, with 14 bases separating them. The V gene's germline CDR1 is LNHDA and CDR2 SQIVND (reference sequence). The CDR3 runs to 14 residues. The CDR3 sequence: CASSTGTGRQPQHF. The CDR3 DNA reads as TGTGCCAGTAGTACCGGGACGGGGAGACAGCCCCAGCATTTT.

This CDR3 is CASSRTGDTLHF. The DNA for the CDR3 is TGTGCCAGCAGCCGAACAGGGGATACCCTCCACTTT. The chain combines TRBV5-4 with TRBJ1-6, with 7 bases identical to TRBD1. Germline CDR1 and CDR2: SGHNT and YYREEE (reference sequence). The CDR3 runs to 12 residues. V dropped 4 bases and J dropped 14; count of bases not matched to a gene: 6. Filled out from reference TRBV5-4 and TRBJ1-6, the complete variable domain reads ETGVTQSPTHLIKTRGQQVTLRCSSQSGHNTVSWYQQALGQGPQFIFQYYREEENGRGNFPPRFSGLQFPNYSSELNVNALELDDSALYLCASSRTGDTLHFGNGTRLTVT.

This rearrangement joins TRBV9 to TRBJ2-3; TRBD2 matches 7 bases. Per germline, CDR1 SGDLS and CDR2 YYNGEE. The junction had 8 bases not matched to a gene; V was cut back by 4 bases and J by 3 bases. The CDR3 is 15 residues long. CDR3 residues: CASSSRLALTDTQYF. The CDR3 DNA is TGTGCCAGCAGCTCGCGACTAGCCCTTACAGATACGCAGTATTTT.

The chain couples TRBV6-5 to TRBJ1-5, with D unresolved. CDR1 MNHEY and CDR2 SVGAGI come from the germline V gene. Trimming left V 5 bases short and J 5 bases short, with 16 bases between. CDR3 length: 15 residues. The CDR3 loop is CASSNTAGGYQPQHF. The CDR3 nucleotides read TGTGCCAGCAGTAACACGGCCGGCGGGTATCAGCCCCAGCATTTT.

The rearrangement joins TRBV27 to TRBJ2-1, with 9 bases lining up with TRBD2. The V segment lost 5 bases and the J segment 0 bases; nucleotides outside the gene matches: 14. The CDR3 contains 19 residues. CDR1 is MNHEY and CDR2 is SMNVEV in the germline V gene (reference sequence). CDR3 in amino acids: CASSAGPLLAGISYNEQFF. In nucleotides, the CDR3 is TGTGCCAGCAGTGCAGGCCCTTTACTAGCGGGTATCTCCTACAATGAGCAGTTCTTC.

The chain uses TRBV2 and TRBJ1-5; 9 positions agree with TRBD1. Per germline, CDR1 SNHLY and CDR2 FYNNEI. Losses at the gene ends were 6 bases for V and 4 bases for J; bases not matched to a gene: 7. This CDR3 comprises 15 residues. CDR3 region: CASRGTGIRNQPQHF. CDR3 sequence (DNA): TGTGCCAGCAGAGGGACAGGGATAAGAAATCAGCCCCAGCATTTT.

The V gene is TRBV19, the J gene TRBJ1-2; D uncertain. The V end lost 7 bases, the J end lost 5 bases, and 14 bases lay between the germline ends. Germline lookup yields CDR1 LNHDA and CDR2 SQIVND (reference sequence). This CDR3 region has 13 residues. The CDR3 loop is CASTLAVEYGYTF. CDR3 nucleotides: TGTGCCAGTACCCTTGCCGTGGAGTATGGCTACACCTTC.